This T cell receptor (beta chain) appears in the sequencing data of a study of T cell responses to AZD1222 COVID-19 vaccine (dated by TCRdb to about 2021). At the level of the whole study: AZD1222 recipients with second doses at about 4 weeks or about 12 weeks were pooled, because spike-specific TCR depth and breadth did not differ between schedules. TCR sequencing covered more than 230 trial participants: some 210 given two doses of AZD1222 and about 26 given two doses of MenACWY control vaccine. Enrollment into the trials was organized by age into subgroups of 18-55, 56-69 and 70-plus years, and those subgroups contained about 160, 30 and 59 TCR-sequenced participants, respectively. What the study reported, not specific to this receptor: Conclusions about previously exposed vaccinees are limited, since just five to seven AZD1222 recipients were seropositive for SARS-CoV-2 at baseline. The vaccine-associated CD4 TCRs covered the entire spike protein, and the dominant responses fell in regions 160-218 and 743-854. After two AZD1222 doses, both the breadth and the depth of spike-specific TCRs were significantly higher than at day 0 and than in MenACWY recipients. Because no day 14 peak-response samples were available, the repertoires could be characterized only after the peak T cell response. Participants were mostly white British and included more females than males, and it was suggested by the authors that clonal diversity may have been underestimated. Reportedly, close to half of the unique spike-specific TCRs recognized epitopes lying outside the regions that are mutated in the B.1.351 and B.1.1.7 variants. The 56-69-year group was small, and its depth increase did not reach significance, likely because of low power.

The label giving this sample's time point can be read as: baseline before first vaccination. Samples from vaccinated people were obtained from the UK trials COV001 and COV002, which included a single-blind randomized controlled phase 2/3 trial of AZD1222 (ChAdOx1 nCoV-19) in healthy adults. For TCRbeta chain sequencing, PBMC samples were collected from trial participants at day 0 and at day 28 after the second dose. Per the germline V gene, MDHEN is the CDR1 and SYDVKM is the CDR2. From cysteine to phenylalanine, the CDR3 is 15 amino acids long. Here the CDR3 DNA is all that survives: 45 bases in frame from base 1. V and J are trimmed by 6 bases and 0 bases, and the gene matches miss 8 bases of the junction. Points on this clone: The target of this receptor is not known. No much larger clone is present one base from it, and per-base qualities are unavailable.

The CDR3 regions of human TCRbeta chains were analyzed by immunosequencing. Concerning the study's data processing: TCRs in the repertoires were compared against a reference library of SARS-CoV-2-specific TCRs that had been generated with the MIRA antigen-specificity platform. Breadth meant the fraction of unique TCRs that were SARS-CoV-2-associated, whereas depth meant the fraction of total T cells that were SARS-CoV-2-associated. Using the MIRA data, each spike-specific TCR was mapped to the spike region that the TCR reacts to and placed in a CD4 or CD8 class. Log10-transformed breadth and depth values were compared by one-way ANOVA with Sidak's multiple comparisons tests. The table was pulled from immuneACCESS by TCRdb, which kept in-frame rearrangements only. Such tables lose some clones; where checked, under half of the loss comes from unresolved V genes, and the rest has no known cause. For V, J and clone size, that table is used; D and trimming come from the DNA. Counted in this sample were more than 95,000 clones; more than 75% of them appeared once. The ten largest clones take up approximately 10% of the sample.

The chain was built from TRBV28 and TRBJ2-7; TRBD1 agrees with 7 junctional bases. The material sequenced was peripheral blood, taken on day 0 of AZD1222 vaccination. The sequence derives from an adult in good health. The bases are TGTGCCAGCAGCCTTTCCGGGACAGACTCCTACGAGCAGTACTTC. Translated, this is CASSLSGTDSYEQYF. The reference TRBV28 and TRBJ2-7 proteins fill in what lies around the CDR3, so the full variable domain reads DVKVTQSSRYLVKRTGEKVFLECVQDMDHENMFWYRQDPGLGLRLIYFSYDVKMKEKGDIPEGYSVSREKKERFSLILESASTNQTSMYLCASSLSGTDSYEQYFGPGTRLTVT.